What follows are 31 T cell receptor beta chains derived from one specimen sequenced in a study of radiotherapy plus CTLA-4 blockade in lung cancer. Data came from immunoSEQ multiplex PCR; TCRdb stores just in-frame clones and leaves some out. The sample has some 110,000 clones, 78% seen once. Sequenced material: peripheral blood, taken from a patient treated with radiotherapy plus ipilimumab. These receptors were collected from a human donor with non-small cell lung cancer who had a partial response to radiotherapy plus ipilimumab.

A single count supports this clone. CDR3 coding DNA: TGTGCCAGTACCGACAGGACCCTCACAGATACGCAGTATTTT. Translation: CASTDRTLTDTQYF. The chain carries TRBV19 and TRBJ2-3; perhaps TRBD1 as D (6 bases). Germline V gene lookup returns CDR1 LNHDA and CDR2 SQIVND (reference sequence). The CDR3 runs to 14 residues. V lost 7 bases, J lost 2 bases, and 13 bases lay in between.

V gene TRBV6-6 combines with J gene TRBJ1-2, with 7 bases aligning to TRBD1. Germline CDR1 is MNHNY and CDR2 is SVGAGI (reference sequence). There are 13 residues in the CDR3. V was pared by 2 bases and J by 8 bases, with 5 bases of the junction left unmatched. The CDR3 coding sequence is TGTGCCAGCAGTTACCTGGGACAGTCGGGCTACACCTTC. Its translation: CASSYLGQSGYTF.

This chain links TRBV6-1 with TRBJ2-1, with 14 bases matching TRBD2. This CDR3 is built from 19 residues. From germline, CDR1 is MNHNS and CDR2 SASEGT. The junction had 5 bases not matched to a gene; V was cut back by 1 base and J by 0 bases. For the CDR3, the DNA is TGTGCCAGCAGTGAAGGGACTAGCGGGAGGCATAGCTCCTACAATGAGCAGTTCTTC. Amino acids: CASSEGTSGRHSSYNEQFF.

J is TRBJ2-7 and V is TRBV6-6; D ambiguous. Germline V gene data show CDR1 as MNHNY and CDR2 as SVGAGI (reference sequence). The CDR3 has 12 amino acids. V gave up 0 bases and J gave up 6 bases, with 6 bases separating them. CDR3 coding DNA: TGTGCCAGCAGTTACTCGGTCGGCGAGCAGTACTTC. This sequence encodes CASSYSVGEQYF.

This chain joins TRBV5-1 and TRBJ2-7; TRBD2 aligns across 9 bases. J lost 4 bases, V lost 7 bases, and 9 bases had no gene match. Germline lookup yields CDR1 SGHRS and CDR2 YFSETQ. The CDR3 runs to 14 residues. The CDR3: CASSYGSGSYEQYF. The CDR3 DNA follows: TGCGCCAGCTCCTACGGTAGCGGGAGTTACGAGCAGTACTTC.

V gene TRBV5-1 combines with J gene TRBJ1-4; the match to TRBD1 covers 8 bases. The CDR3 has 15 amino acids. CDR1 is SGHRS, CDR2 YFSETQ, per germline. Trimming cost V 0 bases and J 7 bases; bases outside gene matches: 5. CDR3 protein: CASSLDGQGIEKLFF. CDR3 nucleotides: TGCGCCAGCAGCTTGGACGGACAGGGAATTGAAAAACTGTTTTTT.

This chain joins TRBV11-2 and TRBJ2-7; D gene unclear. The CDR3 runs to 11 residues. V lost 5 bases to trimming and J lost 2 bases, with 4 bases between them. Germline CDR1 SGHAT, CDR2 FQNNGV. In DNA form, the CDR3 reads TGTGCCAGCAGCGCGACCTACGAGCAGTACTTC. Protein sequence: CASSATYEQYF. Drawing the rest from reference TRBV11-2 and TRBJ2-7, the complete variable domain is EAGVAQSPRYKIIEKRQSVAFWCNPISGHATLYWYQQILGQGPKLLIQFQNNGVVDDSQLPKDRFSAERLKGVDSTLKIQPAKLEDSAVYLCASSATYEQYFGPGTRLTVT.

J is TRBJ1-1 and V is TRBV28; D is possibly TRBD1 (6 bases). The V gene's germline CDR1 is MDHEN and CDR2 SYDVKM. V dropped 6 bases and J dropped 4 bases, with 15 bases sitting between them. This CDR3 spans 14 amino acids. CDR3 coding DNA: TGTGCCAGCAGGGCGGGAGGGGGATCCACTGAAGCTTTCTTT. Protein product: CASRAGGGSTEAFF.

The chain carries TRBV28 and TRBJ2-4; weak D call: TRBD2 (5 bases). There are 13 residues in the CDR3. CDR1 and CDR2 (germline): MDHEN, SYDVKM. Deletions cut 3 bases from V and 9 bases from J, with 12 bases between. The CDR3 protein is CASSLGGSGIQYF. The CDR3 DNA reads TGTGCCAGCAGTTTGGGTGGGAGCGGCATTCAGTACTTC.

This clone has a single count. This chain connects TRBV25-1 to TRBJ2-2; TRBD1 is a possible D gene (6 bases). The CDR3 length is 18 residues. Germline CDR1 is MGHDK and CDR2 is SYGVNS. V was clipped by 5 bases and J by 0 bases, with 19 bases between them. CDR3 sequence: CASSPRGGGTTNTGELFF. Here the CDR3 DNA reads TGTGCCAGCAGTCCACGTGGGGGCGGAACGACGAACACCGGGGAGCTGTTTTTT.

The chain couples TRBV29-1 to TRBJ1-2; TRBD1 aligns across 7 bases. Germline CDR1 is SQVTM and CDR2 is ANQGSEA. The junction had 10 bases not matched to a gene; V was cut back by 4 bases and J by 5 bases. The CDR3 covers 14 residues. For the CDR3, the DNA is TGCAGCGTTGGGGGGACAGATGGATCGTATGGCTACACCTTC. Residues: CSVGGTDGSYGYTF.

This sequence joins TRBV6-6 and TRBJ2-1, with 11 bases that match TRBD2. The CDR3 is 16 residues long. V lost 6 bases and J lost 9; bases outside the gene matches: 13. CDR1 and CDR2 (germline): MNHNY, SVGAGI (reference sequence). The CDR3 DNA reads as TGTGCCAGCAGACGAACTTTAGCGGGAGGGTCGGGTGAGCAGTTCTTC. This sequence encodes CASRRTLAGGSGEQFF.

The gene calls are TRBV6-1 and TRBJ2-2, with 8 bases that match TRBD1. The germline V gene has CDR1 MNHNS and CDR2 SASEGT. This CDR3 contains 13 residues. Germline trimming cut 4 bases from V and 7 bases from J; bases unmatched to any gene: 2. CDR3: CASSGQGIGELFF. In DNA form, the CDR3 reads TGTGCCAGCAGTGGACAGGGGATCGGGGAGCTGTTTTTT.

The rearrangement links TRBV18 to TRBJ1-1; TRBD1 is a possible D gene (6 bases). V was pared by 4 bases and J by 3 bases, with 9 bases between. Germline V gives CDR1 KGHSH, CDR2 LQKENI. CDR3 length equals 13 residues. The chain's CDR3 is CASSLAGDTEAFF. In DNA form, the CDR3 reads TGTGCCAGCTCACTGGCAGGGGACACTGAAGCTTTCTTT.

The genes are TRBV7-8 and TRBJ1-2; D perhaps matches TRBD1 (5 bases). This CDR3 is built from 15 residues. Germline V CDR1 and CDR2: SGHVS, FQNEAQ. Deletions cut 1 base from V and 4 bases from J, with 13 bases between. This CDR3 reads CASSLDGAGSYGYTF. In DNA, the CDR3 is TGTGCCAGCAGCTTAGACGGGGCGGGGAGCTATGGCTACACCTTC.

The chain carries TRBV28 and TRBJ2-7; 10 nucleotides line up with TRBD1. The CDR3 totals 13 residues. Germline CDR1 and CDR2: MDHEN and SYDVKM. Trimming at V came to 6 bases and at J to 6 bases, leaving 5 bases not matched to a gene. The CDR3 bases are TGTGCCAGCAGCGGGACAGGGGTTGCCGAGCAGTACTTC. It translates to CASSGTGVAEQYF.

The chain uses TRBV30 and TRBJ2-1, with D perhaps TRBD2 (5 bases). The CDR3 consists of 17 residues. Trimming took 2 bases from V and 0 from J, leaving 17 bases between them. Germline assignment: CDR1 GTSNPN and CDR2 SVGIG (reference sequence). The CDR3 bases are TGTGCCTGGAGTCATGGCAAGCGGCCGAGCTCCTACAATGAGCAGTTCTTC. Translating it yields CAWSHGKRPSSYNEQFF.

V usage is TRBV28 and J usage is TRBJ2-4; D may be TRBD1 (5 bases). Germline values: CDR1 MDHEN, CDR2 SYDVKM. V was cut by 2 bases and J by 8 bases, with 19 bases left in between. This CDR3 region has 16 residues. The CDR3 bases are TGTGCCAGCAGTTTACGTCCGAGACAGAGTAAGGACATTCAGTACTTC. This codes for CASSLRPRQSKDIQYF. The variable domain in full, with the rest retrieved from reference TRBV28 and TRBJ2-4, is DVKVTQSSRYLVKRTGEKVFLECVQDMDHENMFWYRQDPGLGLRLIYFSYDVKMKEKGDIPEGYSVSREKKERFSLILESASTNQTSMYLCASSLRPRQSKDIQYFGAGTRLSVL.

This chain connects TRBV5-1 to TRBJ2-1, with 10 bases aligning to TRBD1. Germline assignment: CDR1 SGHRS and CDR2 YFSETQ. The J segment lost 2 bases and the V segment lost 4 bases, leaving 3 bases of the junction unmatched. The CDR3 loop spans 15 amino acids. The CDR3 is CASSPGQGAYNEQFF. In DNA, the CDR3 is TGCGCCAGCAGCCCTGGACAGGGGGCCTACAATGAGCAGTTCTTC.

This chain links TRBV12-5 with TRBJ2-1; possibly TRBD2 for D (5 bases). The length of the CDR3 is 13 residues. Germline CDR1 is LGHNT and CDR2 is FRNRAP. Trimming cost V 1 base and J 6 bases, with 7 bases left between them. The CDR3 sequence is CASGLDTSNEQFF. The CDR3 DNA reads TGTGCTAGTGGTTTGGATACTAGCAATGAGCAGTTCTTC.

This chain joins TRBV6-5 and TRBJ2-2; D might be TRBD2 (5 bases). V lost 6 bases, J lost 1 base, and 9 bases lay in between. The germline CDR1 and CDR2 sequences are MNHEY and SVGAGI. The CDR3 length is 14 residues. For the CDR3, the DNA is TGTGCCAGCAGCATCCGGGAGAACACCGGGGAGCTGTTTTTT. This sequence encodes CASSIRENTGELFF.

The CDR3 is CASSLGQLSYNEQFF. The CDR3 DNA sequence: TGCGCCAGCAGCTTGGGACAGCTCTCCTACAATGAGCAGTTCTTC. V is TRBV5-1 and J is TRBJ2-1; D possibly corresponds to TRBD1 (5 bases). Deletions cut 0 bases from V and 0 bases from J, with 7 bases between. Per the germline V gene, CDR1 is SGHRS and CDR2 is YFSETQ. The CDR3 spans 15 residues.

This rearrangement joins TRBV14 to TRBJ2-7; D possibly corresponds to TRBD2 (6 bases). This CDR3 has 15 amino acids. Per germline, CDR1 SGHDN and CDR2 FVKESK. V gave up 1 base and J gave up 3 bases, with 13 bases separating them. The CDR3 coding sequence is TGTGCCAGCAGCCAAGTTCCAGCGGGCCGCTACGAGCAGTACTTC. Protein product: CASSQVPAGRYEQYF.

This chain links TRBV15 with TRBJ1-5, with TRBD1 matching over 8 bases. This CDR3 is 16 amino acids long. Germline CDR1 LNHNV, CDR2 YYDKDF (reference sequence). The trim removed 3 bases at V and 0 bases at J, leaving 4 bases unmatched. The CDR3 region is CATSSGQGYSNQPQHF. The CDR3 nucleotides are TGTGCCACCAGCAGCGGACAGGGCTATAGCAATCAGCCCCAGCATTTT.

The table lists this clone with a few counts. Other nucleotide sequences from this sample produce the same CDR3. This chain joins TRBV19 and TRBJ1-1; D unclear. Germline assignment: CDR1 LNHDA and CDR2 SQIVND (reference sequence). The CDR3 has 13 residues. Trimming removed 6 bases from V and 0 bases from J, with 8 bases in between. The CDR3 loop reads CASSVSLNTEAFF. The CDR3 coding sequence is TGTGCCAGTAGCGTCAGTTTGAACACTGAAGCTTTCTTT.

The chain recombines TRBV5-1 with TRBJ1-2; no definite D call. Germline CDR1 and CDR2: SGHRS and YFSETQ. The CDR3 has 15 amino acids. The V gene lost 4 bases and the J gene lost 5 bases, with 18 bases spanning the gap. CDR3 region: CASSERTGVQYGYTF. The CDR3 nucleotides read TGCGCCAGCAGCGAGCGGACCGGGGTTCAATATGGCTACACCTTC.

The chain recombines TRBV7-6 with TRBJ2-3, with a possible D match to TRBD1 (6 bases). Germline lookup yields CDR1 SGHVS and CDR2 FNYEAQ. V dropped 5 bases and J dropped 3 bases, with 18 bases sitting between them. The CDR3 runs 16 residues. CDR3 region: CASSPQGTGVTDTQYF. The CDR3 DNA reads as TGTGCCAGCAGCCCCCAGGGGACCGGAGTAACAGATACGCAGTATTTT.

The chain recombines TRBV5-4 with TRBJ1-2, with D uncertain. The V gene lost 9 bases and the J gene lost 7 bases, with 19 bases spanning the gap. Germline V gives CDR1 SGHNT, CDR2 YYREEE (reference sequence). This CDR3 region has 13 residues. CDR3 protein: CAIRSGVDFGYTF. The CDR3 DNA reads as TGTGCCATCCGGAGCGGCGTGGATTTTGGCTACACCTTC.

This chain uses TRBV15 with TRBJ2-1; 9 bases match TRBD2. The V gene end was trimmed by 1 base and the J gene end by 5 bases; junction bases not matched to a gene: 15. The CDR3 length is 19 residues. The germline gives CDR1 LNHNV, CDR2 YYDKDF (reference sequence). CDR3 region: CATSRATGIVAGENNEQFF. The CDR3 bases are TGTGCCACCAGCAGAGCCACAGGGATAGTAGCGGGAGAAAACAATGAGCAGTTCTTC. Combining the CDR3 with reference TRBV15 and TRBJ2-1 gives the whole variable domain DAMVIQNPRYQVTQFGKPVTLSCSQTLNHNVMYWYQQKSSQAPKLLFHYYDKDFNNEADTPDNFQSRRPNTSFCFLDIRSPGLGDTAMYLCATSRATGIVAGENNEQFFGPGTRLTVL.

The CDR3 is CSVAESSYNEQFF. CDR3 sequence (DNA): TGCAGCGTTGCCGAGAGCTCCTACAATGAGCAGTTCTTC. V and J are TRBV29-1 and TRBJ2-1; D is unclear. Germline V gene lookup returns CDR1 SQVTM and CDR2 ANQGSEA. V was clipped by 4 bases and J by 0 bases, with 7 bases between them. The CDR3 runs 13 residues.

This clone was detected once. The CDR3 DNA sequence: TGTGCCAGCAGCCTAAGAGGACCGGGAGAAGTATGGCGCGGATCCTACGAGCAGTACGTC. It specifies CASSLRGPGEVWRGSYEQYV. V usage is TRBV7-6 and J usage is TRBJ2-7; D possibly corresponds to TRBD2 (6 bases). The CDR3 sequence is 20 residues long. V was clipped by 5 bases and J by 1 base, with 30 bases between them. Germline V gene sequence: CDR1 SGHVS, CDR2 FNYEAQ.